This record covers a single TCR beta chain. TCRdb keeps only in-frame clones here, not all; method: immunoSEQ multiplex PCR. The top ten clones hold 5% to 7.5% of a sample with about 110,000 clones, about 82% of them seen once. The entry originates in a study of blood T cell repertoires in COVID-19. CDR1 and CDR2 (germline): MNHEY, SVGAGI. With 2 bases removed from V and 8 bases from J, the gap between germline ends came to 12 bases. The CDR3 covers 14 residues. The chain links TRBV6-5 to TRBJ1-4; D perhaps matches TRBD1 (5 bases). The sample taken for sequencing was peripheral blood. This clonotype was obtained from a man aged 80 or over with COVID-19, enrolled during active disease. For the CDR3, the DNA is TGTGCCAGCAGTTACGGGACGGAGGGGGAAAAACTGTTTTTT. Encoded protein: CASSYGTEGEKLFF.